These 2 T cell receptor beta chains came from one sample sequenced in a study of T cell responses to AZD1222 COVID-19 vaccine. This table comes from immunoSEQ multiplex PCR, and its TCRdb copy is limited to in-frame clones, with some not included. This table holds tens of thousands of clones, approximately 92% found once. Sample: peripheral blood, taken 28 days after the second AZD1222 dose. The receptors were gathered from an adult who received the AZD1222 COVID-19 vaccine.

The chain couples TRBV5-6 to TRBJ1-4; TRBD1 is a possible D gene (5 bases). This CDR3 is built from 16 residues. The V gene lost 0 bases and the J gene lost 2 bases, with 11 bases spanning the gap. Per germline, CDR1 SGHDT and CDR2 YYEEEE. CDR3 sequence (DNA): TGTGCCAGCAGCTTGGCCGGGGGGGTCACTAATGAAAAACTGTTTTTT. Encoded protein: CASSLAGGVTNEKLFF.

V and J are TRBV5-1 and TRBJ1-4; D gene ambiguous. In germline, CDR1 is SGHRS, CDR2 YFSETQ. V was trimmed by 1 base and J by 5 bases, leaving 12 bases between them. This CDR3 has 15 amino acids. CDR3 amino acids: CASSLNSGLNEKLFF. The DNA for the CDR3 is TGCGCCAGCAGCTTGAATTCGGGATTAAATGAAAAACTGTTTTTT.